Listed here is a single T cell receptor (beta chain). The data were obtained in a study of graft-versus-host responses after intestinal transplantation. TCRdb's copy holds only in-frame clones and misses some; the assay was immunoSEQ multiplex PCR. The sample records 29,000 or so clones, over 60% being singletons. This CDR3 has 12 residues. CDR1 is SGHRS and CDR2 is YFSETQ in the germline V gene. With 1 base removed from V and 7 bases from J, the gap between germline ends came to 8 bases. Graft tissue was processed to release intraepithelial and lamina propria lymphocytes. The sequence was collected from a human patient who received an intestinal transplant, so some T cells may come from the graft donor. J is TRBJ2-5 and V is TRBV5-1; D is undetermined. Specimen: ileum tissue, collected 98 days after intestinal transplantation. CDR3 bases: TGCGCCAGCAGCTTGTTTCCTTGGACCCAGTACTTC. Encoded protein: CASSLFPWTQYF.